Shown below are 22 T cell receptor beta chains from a single sample sequenced in a study of blood T cell repertoires in COVID-19. Some clones are missing from TCRdb's copy, which holds only in-frame ones; the method was immunoSEQ multiplex PCR. The top ten hold roughly 3.7% of the sample, which has around 170,000 clones, about 87% seen once. The sequencing sample was made of peripheral blood. These receptors came from a woman aged 30 to 39 with acute or convalescent COVID-19.

This chain joins TRBV5-8 and TRBJ2-3; 16 positions agree with TRBD2. Trimming cost V 4 bases and J 5 bases; bases outside gene matches: 7. The CDR3 consists of 17 residues. Germline V gene sequence: CDR1 SGHTS, CDR2 YDEGEE. DNA for the CDR3: TGTGCCAGCAGCAAGGGACTAGCGGGAGGGCCGGGAGATACGCAGTATTTT. This encodes CASSKGLAGGPGDTQYF.

V usage is TRBV2 and J usage is TRBJ2-2, with no clear D. Germline lookup yields CDR1 SNHLY and CDR2 FYNNEI. The CDR3 loop spans 13 amino acids. V lost 3 bases and J 3 bases, leaving 5 bases between the germline ends. Here the CDR3 DNA reads TGTGCCAGCAGTGACGGTTACACCGGGGAGCTGTTTTTT. As protein: CASSDGYTGELFF.

V is TRBV9 and J is TRBJ2-3, with D possibly matching TRBD2 (6 bases). CDR1 SGDLS and CDR2 YYNGEE come from the germline V gene. This CDR3 region has 15 residues. V shed 0 bases and J shed 6 bases, with 14 bases lying between them. CDR3 residues: CASSVDAARGDTQYF. The CDR3 coding sequence is TGTGCCAGCAGCGTAGATGCCGCCCGGGGGGATACGCAGTATTTT. The whole variable domain, remainder taken from reference TRBV9 and TRBJ2-3, is DSGVTQTPKHLITATGQRVTLRCSPRSGDLSVYWYQQSLDQGLQFLIQYYNGEERAKGNILERFSAQQFPDLHSELNLSSLELGDSALYFCASSVDAARGDTQYFGPGTRLTVL.

The chain couples TRBV7-9 to TRBJ2-1; tentatively, D is TRBD1 (5 bases). This CDR3 is 16 amino acids long. CDR1 is SEHNR, CDR2 FQNEAQ, per germline (reference sequence). Trimming cost V 4 bases and J 5 bases, with 18 bases left between them. The CDR3 DNA follows: TGTGCCAGCAGCTCGCCAATGTCAGGGTTGAACAATGAGCAGTTCTTC. Residues: CASSSPMSGLNNEQFF.

The chain is built from TRBV27 and TRBJ2-7; 9 bases are shared with TRBD1. This CDR3 has 13 amino acids. Germline values: CDR1 MNHEY, CDR2 SMNVEV (reference sequence). V gave up 2 bases and J gave up 7 bases; unmatched junction bases: 3. As DNA, the CDR3 is TGTGCCAGCAGTTTAGGGACAGGGTTTGAGCAGTACTTC. Translation gives CASSLGTGFEQYF.

The V gene is TRBV27, the J gene TRBJ2-7; TRBD1 agrees at 10 bases. CDR1 is MNHEY and CDR2 is SMNVEV in the germline V gene (reference sequence). CDR3 length equals 17 residues. The V segment lost 5 bases and the J segment 3 bases; nucleotides outside the gene matches: 13. CDR3 loop: CASSLNFPGQGFYEQYF. The CDR3 bases are TGTGCCAGCAGTCTTAACTTTCCGGGACAGGGGTTCTACGAGCAGTACTTC.

This clone was counted a few times. The chain recombines TRBV5-3 with TRBJ2-1, with 9 positions matching TRBD1. TRBV5-3 is sorted into the ORF group, with uncertain function. The length of the CDR3 is 13 residues. The V gene end was trimmed by 4 bases and the J gene end by 6 bases; junction bases not matched to a gene: 2. The CDR3 protein is CARSMTGGNEQFF. In DNA, the CDR3 is TGTGCCAGAAGCATGACAGGGGGCAATGAGCAGTTCTTC.

Note on this clone: Distinct nucleotide sequences in the sample also encode this CDR3. The chain combines TRBV29-1 with TRBJ1-5, with 10 nucleotides matching TRBD1. Per germline, CDR1 SQVTM and CDR2 ANQGSEA. The CDR3 loop spans 13 amino acids. Trimming took 4 bases from V and 7 from J; bases not matched to a gene: 4. Here the CDR3 reads CSVGGTGDQPQHF. The CDR3 DNA sequence: TGCAGCGTTGGGGGGACAGGGGACCAGCCCCAGCATTTT.

The chain carries TRBV10-3 and TRBJ2-7; the D is unclear. Germline values: CDR1 ENHRY, CDR2 SYGVKD. This CDR3 is built from 11 residues. The V end was cut by 8 bases, the J end by 2 bases, with 7 bases between. The CDR3 DNA reads as TGTGCCATCGCTTCAGCCTACGAGCAGTACTTC. Encoded protein: CAIASAYEQYF.

The J gene is TRBJ2-7, the V gene TRBV15; D might be TRBD2 (6 bases). Per germline, CDR1 LNHNV and CDR2 YYDKDF (reference sequence). This CDR3 spans 16 amino acids. Trimming removed 0 bases from V and 7 bases from J, with 19 bases in between. CDR3 nucleotides: TGTGCCACCAGCAGAGATCCGAGGGGCGGGACGGGGGAGCAGTACTTC. It encodes CATSRDPRGGTGEQYF.

This rearrangement joins TRBV6-5 to TRBJ2-7; 10 positions match TRBD2. The CDR3 runs 14 residues. Trimming took 7 bases from V and 4 from J; bases not matched to a gene: 7. Germline V gene lookup returns CDR1 MNHEY and CDR2 SVGAGI. CDR3 in amino acids: CASNPSGSVYEQYF. CDR3 bases: TGTGCCAGCAACCCTAGCGGGAGCGTATACGAGCAGTACTTC.

V is TRBV5-1 and J is TRBJ2-7, with 7 positions matching TRBD1. V gave up 4 bases and J gave up 1 base; unmatched junction bases: 2. Germline V gives CDR1 SGHRS, CDR2 YFSETQ. This CDR3 is 13 amino acids long. The DNA of the CDR3 is TGCGCCAGCAGCATGGGACAGTCCTACGAGCAGTACTTC. Its translation is CASSMGQSYEQYF. Variable domain in full (rest from reference TRBV5-1 and TRBJ2-7): KAGVTQTPRYLIKTRGQQVTLSCSPISGHRSVSWYQQTPGQGLQFLFEYFSETQRNKGNFPGRFSGRQFSNSRSEMNVSTLELGDSALYLCASSMGQSYEQYFGPGTRLTVT.

The chain links TRBV7-2 to TRBJ2-6; no clear D gene. Germline V gene lookup returns CDR1 SGHTA and CDR2 FQGNSA. The V gene lost 1 base and the J gene lost 0 bases, with 4 bases spanning the gap. The CDR3 is 15 residues long. The CDR3 sequence: CASSLVLSGANVLTF. The DNA of the CDR3 is TGTGCCAGCAGCTTAGTACTCTCTGGGGCCAACGTCCTGACTTTC.

The chain recombines TRBV29-1 with TRBJ2-5, with 8 bases fitting TRBD1. From germline, CDR1 is SQVTM and CDR2 ANQGSEA. V trimming: 5 bases; J trimming: 5 bases; junction bases outside the gene matches: 7. The CDR3 covers 13 residues. CDR3 protein: CSVQGANMETQYF. The CDR3, as DNA: TGCAGCGTTCAGGGGGCGAATATGGAGACCCAGTACTTC.

This clone was detected once. The chain carries TRBV2 and TRBJ2-3; D might be TRBD2 (6 bases). The CDR3 extends over 14 amino acids. V was cut by 7 bases and J by 8 bases, with 19 bases left in between. Germline-derived CDR1 and CDR2 are SNHLY and FYNNEI. The CDR3 loop reads CASNMAGRQGTQYF. The CDR3 nucleotides read TGTGCCAGCAATATGGCGGGAAGACAAGGTACGCAGTATTTT.

This rearrangement joins TRBV6-1 to TRBJ1-1; tentatively, D is TRBD1 (5 bases). The CDR3 runs to 15 residues. The V gene's germline CDR1 is MNHNS and CDR2 SASEGT. Trimming removed 3 bases at V and 0 bases at J, with 11 bases between. The CDR3 DNA reads as TGTGCCAGCAGTGACCCAGGGTTGATGAACACTGAAGCTTTCTTT. Its protein product is CASSDPGLMNTEAFF.

J is TRBJ2-1 and V is TRBV3-1 (or the pseudogene TRBV3-2); tentatively, D is TRBD2 (6 bases). This CDR3 comprises 13 residues. Trimming removed 4 bases at V and 8 bases at J, with 12 bases between. Per the germline V gene, CDR1 is LGHDT and CDR2 is YNNKEL (reference sequence). The CDR3 protein is CASSLGLGDEQFF. The CDR3, as DNA: TGTGCCAGCAGCCTGGGACTGGGGGATGAGCAGTTCTTC.

This clone was recorded only once. The rearrangement joins TRBV25-1 to TRBJ2-5; a possible D gene is TRBD2 (6 bases). V was cut by 4 bases and J by 9 bases, with 15 bases left in between. Germline assignment: CDR1 MGHDK and CDR2 SYGVNS. This CDR3 contains 13 residues. The CDR3 reads CASSVAASGSQYF. CDR3 coding DNA: TGTGCCAGCAGTGTTGCCGCCAGCGGGTCCCAGTACTTC.

The J gene is TRBJ1-1, the V gene TRBV6-5; 7 nucleotides agree with TRBD1. CDR3 size: 14 residues. Germline assignment: CDR1 MNHEY and CDR2 SVGAGI. The junction had 3 bases not matched to a gene; V was cut back by 5 bases and J by 0 bases. Written as DNA, the CDR3 is TGTGCCAGCAGTAGTGACAGGGTGAACACTGAAGCTTTCTTT. Translating it yields CASSSDRVNTEAFF.

The chain couples TRBV30 to TRBJ1-2; D may be TRBD1 (5 bases). The V and J ends lost 6 bases and 10 bases respectively, with 18 bases between them. This CDR3 spans 12 amino acids. Germline V gene data show CDR1 as GTSNPN and CDR2 as SVGIG (reference sequence). The CDR3: CACRGREGDYTF. The CDR3 DNA reads TGTGCCTGCCGGGGGAGGGAAGGGGACTACACCTTC.

This clone was seen more than once but under ten times. The genes are TRBV4-2 and TRBJ1-1; D not resolved. The germline V and J ends were trimmed by 0 bases and 1 base, with 15 bases remaining between them. Germline V CDR1 and CDR2: LGHNA, YNFKEQ. CDR3 length equals 17 residues. CDR3 protein: CASSQDGRAGGNTEAFF. In DNA, the CDR3 is TGTGCCAGCAGCCAAGATGGAAGGGCAGGAGGGAACACTGAAGCTTTCTTT.

The chain has TRBV5-1 and TRBJ2-1; 7 bases match TRBD2. Germline V gene sequence: CDR1 SGHRS, CDR2 YFSETQ. Trimming took 2 bases from V and 8 from J; bases not matched to a gene: 10. The CDR3 is made up of 15 amino acids. Written as DNA, the CDR3 is TGCGCCAGCAGCTTATTTGCGGGAGCAGTCCATGAGCAGTTCTTC. Its protein is CASSLFAGAVHEQFF.